These 20 T cell receptor beta chains were sequenced from one sample in a study of blood T cells in healthy people across ages. A sample-barcoded 5' primer and a J-beta primer mix were used in a second PCR of roughly 7 to 11 cycles. TCRdb re-analysed the 5' RACE reads in MiXCR, keeping a single row per CDR3 protein. The sample has 1.5 million to 2 million distinct CDR3 sequences; just under 50% are singletons. The sequenced material came from blood. These receptors were taken from a woman aged 40-49 years in good health.

V and J are TRBV29-1 and TRBJ2-1; D assignment may be TRBD1 or TRBD2 (5 bases each). Germline V lookup: CDR1 SQVTM, CDR2 ANQGSEA. Trimming stripped 2 bases from V and 12 bases from J, with 8 bases between. The CDR3 loop spans 10 amino acids. In DNA form, the CDR3 reads TGCAGCGTTGAAAATGGGGGGCAGTTCTTC. It yields the protein CSVENGGQFF.

This chain joins TRBV9 and TRBJ1-2; 8 bases are a match to TRBD1. Germline assignment: CDR1 SGDLS and CDR2 YYNGEE. Unmatched junction bases numbered 1, after V lost 5 bases and J lost 4 bases. The CDR3 has 12 amino acids. CDR3 sequence: CASRTGVYGYTF. The CDR3 DNA reads as TGTGCCAGCAGGACAGGGGTCTATGGCTACACCTTC.

The chain has TRBV15 and TRBJ1-6; D may be TRBD1 (5 bases). Germline CDR1 is LNHNV and CDR2 is YYDKDF (reference sequence). CDR3 length equals 17 residues. The V and J ends lost 0 bases and 7 bases respectively, with 16 bases between them. CDR3 protein: CATSRDPGATSNSPLHF. The CDR3 nucleotides read TGTGCCACCAGCAGAGATCCCGGGGCTACCTCCAATTCACCCCTCCACTTT.

This chain joins TRBV25-1 and TRBJ2-3, with TRBD1 as a possible D gene (6 bases). The germline V and J ends were trimmed by 6 bases and 2 bases, with 18 bases remaining between them. CDR1 is MGHDK, CDR2 SYGVNS, per germline. The CDR3 contains 16 residues. CDR3 DNA sequence: TGTGCCAGCAGCCCCCGCCCAGGGGTCTTCACAGATACGCAGTATTTT. It yields the protein CASSPRPGVFTDTQYF.

This chain connects TRBV25-1 to TRBJ2-7, with 11 bases that match TRBD2. CDR3 length: 18 residues. The ends lost 5 bases at V and 3 bases at J; junction bases unmatched: 15. The V gene's germline CDR1 is MGHDK and CDR2 SYGVNS. The CDR3 region has the DNA TGTGCCAGCAGTCTTACTCTTGGGACTAGCGGATACAACTACGAGCAGTACTTC. This gives the protein CASSLTLGTSGYNYEQYF.

This chain joins TRBV5-1 and TRBJ2-6; a possible D gene is TRBD1 (5 bases). The V end was cut by 0 bases, the J end by 2 bases, with 18 bases between. This CDR3 region has 19 residues. The germline V gene has CDR1 SGHRS and CDR2 YFSETQ. CDR3 DNA: TGCGCCAGCAGCTTGGCCTGGGGCAGCCTTGGGGCTGGGGCCAACGTCCTGACTTTC. This sequence encodes CASSLAWGSLGAGANVLTF.

The table lists this clonotype with a few counts. The V gene is TRBV20-1, the J gene TRBJ2-5, with 7 nucleotides matching TRBD2. The V and J ends lost 6 bases and 5 bases, in that order; junction bases with no gene match: 12. Looked up from germline, CDR1 is DFQATT and CDR2 is SNEGSKA (reference sequence). The CDR3 runs 14 residues. CDR3 sequence: CSAMGGELKETQYF. CDR3 in DNA: TGCAGTGCCATGGGGGGGGAGCTTAAGGAGACCCAGTACTTC.

This clonotype showed up just a few times. V gene TRBV7-2 combines with J gene TRBJ2-5; TRBD2 aligns across 8 bases. Losses at the gene ends were 3 bases for V and 4 bases for J; bases not matched to a gene: 7. Per germline, CDR1 SGHTA and CDR2 FQGNSA. The CDR3 is 15 amino acids. The CDR3 bases are TGTGCCAGCAGCTTCTCCAGCGGGGGTTCAGAGACCCAGTACTTC. This translates into CASSFSSGGSETQYF.

The chain combines TRBV4-1 with TRBJ2-7; D gene uncertain. Trimming took off 0 bases at V and 9 bases at J, with 12 bases between the two ends. The CDR3 contains 13 residues. CDR1 is MGHRA and CDR2 is YSYEKL in the germline V gene. The CDR3 region is CASSQEGLAGQYF. CDR3 sequence (DNA): TGCGCCAGCAGCCAAGAGGGGTTGGCCGGGCAGTACTTC.

The V gene is TRBV12-3 or TRBV12-4, the J gene TRBJ2-1; no firm D call. The CDR3 totals 16 residues. The V gene lost 3 bases and the J gene lost 3 bases, with 15 bases spanning the gap. Here the CDR3 DNA reads TGTGCCAGCAGTTTTCATCGGGTCCTCTACTACAATGAGCAGTTCTTC. Protein sequence: CASSFHRVLYYNEQFF.

CDR3 region: CASSQVGVGYEQYF. CDR3 DNA sequence: TGTGCCAGCAGCCAAGTAGGGGTCGGCTACGAGCAGTACTTC. V usage is TRBV14 and J usage is TRBJ2-7; D is possibly TRBD1 (5 bases). This CDR3 spans 14 amino acids. V was pared by 1 base and J by 3 bases, with 10 bases between. The V gene's germline CDR1 is SGHDN and CDR2 FVKESK. Supplemented by reference TRBV14 and TRBJ2-7, the full variable domain reads EAGVTQFPSHSVIEKGQTVTLRCDPISGHDNLYWYRRVMGKEIKFLLHFVKESKQDESGMPNNRFLAERTGGTYSTLKVQPAELEDSGVYFCASSQVGVGYEQYFGPGTRLTVT.

For the CDR3, the DNA is TGTGCCAGCAGCCGGCAGACAGCCGGACCCTACGAGCAGTACTTC. Protein sequence: CASSRQTAGPYEQYF. V is TRBV5-6 and J is TRBJ2-7, with D perhaps matching TRBD1 (5 bases). V was cut by 4 bases and J by 2 bases, with 16 bases left in between. CDR1 SGHDT and CDR2 YYEEEE come from the germline V gene. This CDR3 is 15 amino acids long.

CDR3 amino acids: CASSQAFLGRGYGYTF. CDR3 DNA: TGCGCCAGCAGCCAAGCATTCTTGGGCAGGGGCTATGGCTACACCTTC. The rearrangement joins TRBV4-1 to TRBJ1-2; maybe TRBD1 (6 bases). There are 16 residues in the CDR3. The V end lost 1 base, the J end lost 4 bases, and 16 bases lay between the germline ends. CDR1 and CDR2 (germline): MGHRA, YSYEKL.

CDR3 in amino acids: CASEIAGARYEQYF. The CDR3 DNA sequence: TGTGCCAGCGAAATAGCGGGGGCTAGGTACGAGCAGTACTTC. The chain employs TRBV6-2 or TRBV6-3 and TRBJ2-4; 9 bases map to TRBD2. The better agreement between TRBJ2-7 and the DNA end casts doubt on the J call. The CDR3 totals 14 residues. Germline V gene sequence: CDR1 MNHEY, CDR2 SVGEGT.

This clonotype was picked up a small number of times. The chain carries TRBV15 and TRBJ2-4, with 7 bases that match TRBD1. The CDR3 is 16 residues long. Per germline, CDR1 LNHNV and CDR2 YYDKDF (reference sequence). V was pared by 3 bases and J by 6 bases, with 11 bases of the junction left unmatched. The CDR3 is CATSRGGQGVSNIQYF. The DNA for the CDR3 is TGTGCCACCAGCAGGGGCGGGCAGGGGGTGTCAAACATTCAGTACTTC. The complete variable domain, with remaining parts taken from reference TRBV15 and TRBJ2-4, reads DAMVIQNPRYQVTQFGKPVTLSCSQTLNHNVMYWYQQKSSQAPKLLFHYYDKDFNNEADTPDNFQSRRPNTSFCFLDIRSPGLGDTAMYLCATSRGGQGVSNIQYFGAGTRLSVL.

The V gene is TRBV29-1, the J gene TRBJ1-2; D possibly corresponds to TRBD1 (6 bases). The CDR3 is 12 amino acids. V gave up 5 bases and J gave up 8 bases, with 15 bases separating them. Germline V gives CDR1 SQVTM, CDR2 ANQGSEA. CDR3 loop: CSVNSGGDGYTF. DNA for the CDR3: TGCAGCGTTAATTCGGGGGGCGACGGCTACACCTTC.

This clonotype showed up just once. V and J are TRBV12-3 or TRBV12-4 and TRBJ2-7, with no clear D. This CDR3 spans 15 amino acids. V was clipped by 5 bases and J by 7 bases, with 21 bases between them. The chain's CDR3 is CASSLRLIRVHEQYF. The CDR3 DNA is TGTGCCAGCAGTCTCCGACTGATTAGAGTCCATGAGCAGTACTTC.

This clonotype was counted a few times. This chain connects TRBV27 to TRBJ2-5; 9 nucleotides agree with TRBD2. V shed 6 bases and J 2 bases; nucleotides not matched to a gene: 10. This CDR3 has 16 residues. Germline V CDR1 and CDR2: MNHEY, SMNVEV (reference sequence). In nucleotides, the CDR3 is TGTGCCAGCAGGGGGATAGCGGGGGTCCTACAAGAGACCCAGTACTTC. This codes for CASRGIAGVLQETQYF.

DNA for the CDR3: TGTGCCAGCAGCTGGGAGGGGGCGGCGGGGAATCAGCCCCAGCATTTT. Its protein is CASSWEGAAGNQPQHF. The rearrangement uses TRBV7-8 and TRBJ1-5; 7 bases align to TRBD1. Germline V gives CDR1 SGHVS, CDR2 FQNEAQ. There are 16 residues in the CDR3. Unmatched junction bases numbered 10, after V lost 4 bases and J lost 4 bases.

This clonotype came up a few times. This CDR3 is CASRTGQGGHEQYF. The DNA for the CDR3 is TGTGCCAGCAGAACGGGACAGGGTGGCCACGAGCAGTACTTC. V and J are TRBV12-3 or TRBV12-4 and TRBJ2-7, with 9 bases lining up with TRBD1. The CDR3 runs 14 residues. V lost 6 bases and J lost 5; bases outside the gene matches: 8.